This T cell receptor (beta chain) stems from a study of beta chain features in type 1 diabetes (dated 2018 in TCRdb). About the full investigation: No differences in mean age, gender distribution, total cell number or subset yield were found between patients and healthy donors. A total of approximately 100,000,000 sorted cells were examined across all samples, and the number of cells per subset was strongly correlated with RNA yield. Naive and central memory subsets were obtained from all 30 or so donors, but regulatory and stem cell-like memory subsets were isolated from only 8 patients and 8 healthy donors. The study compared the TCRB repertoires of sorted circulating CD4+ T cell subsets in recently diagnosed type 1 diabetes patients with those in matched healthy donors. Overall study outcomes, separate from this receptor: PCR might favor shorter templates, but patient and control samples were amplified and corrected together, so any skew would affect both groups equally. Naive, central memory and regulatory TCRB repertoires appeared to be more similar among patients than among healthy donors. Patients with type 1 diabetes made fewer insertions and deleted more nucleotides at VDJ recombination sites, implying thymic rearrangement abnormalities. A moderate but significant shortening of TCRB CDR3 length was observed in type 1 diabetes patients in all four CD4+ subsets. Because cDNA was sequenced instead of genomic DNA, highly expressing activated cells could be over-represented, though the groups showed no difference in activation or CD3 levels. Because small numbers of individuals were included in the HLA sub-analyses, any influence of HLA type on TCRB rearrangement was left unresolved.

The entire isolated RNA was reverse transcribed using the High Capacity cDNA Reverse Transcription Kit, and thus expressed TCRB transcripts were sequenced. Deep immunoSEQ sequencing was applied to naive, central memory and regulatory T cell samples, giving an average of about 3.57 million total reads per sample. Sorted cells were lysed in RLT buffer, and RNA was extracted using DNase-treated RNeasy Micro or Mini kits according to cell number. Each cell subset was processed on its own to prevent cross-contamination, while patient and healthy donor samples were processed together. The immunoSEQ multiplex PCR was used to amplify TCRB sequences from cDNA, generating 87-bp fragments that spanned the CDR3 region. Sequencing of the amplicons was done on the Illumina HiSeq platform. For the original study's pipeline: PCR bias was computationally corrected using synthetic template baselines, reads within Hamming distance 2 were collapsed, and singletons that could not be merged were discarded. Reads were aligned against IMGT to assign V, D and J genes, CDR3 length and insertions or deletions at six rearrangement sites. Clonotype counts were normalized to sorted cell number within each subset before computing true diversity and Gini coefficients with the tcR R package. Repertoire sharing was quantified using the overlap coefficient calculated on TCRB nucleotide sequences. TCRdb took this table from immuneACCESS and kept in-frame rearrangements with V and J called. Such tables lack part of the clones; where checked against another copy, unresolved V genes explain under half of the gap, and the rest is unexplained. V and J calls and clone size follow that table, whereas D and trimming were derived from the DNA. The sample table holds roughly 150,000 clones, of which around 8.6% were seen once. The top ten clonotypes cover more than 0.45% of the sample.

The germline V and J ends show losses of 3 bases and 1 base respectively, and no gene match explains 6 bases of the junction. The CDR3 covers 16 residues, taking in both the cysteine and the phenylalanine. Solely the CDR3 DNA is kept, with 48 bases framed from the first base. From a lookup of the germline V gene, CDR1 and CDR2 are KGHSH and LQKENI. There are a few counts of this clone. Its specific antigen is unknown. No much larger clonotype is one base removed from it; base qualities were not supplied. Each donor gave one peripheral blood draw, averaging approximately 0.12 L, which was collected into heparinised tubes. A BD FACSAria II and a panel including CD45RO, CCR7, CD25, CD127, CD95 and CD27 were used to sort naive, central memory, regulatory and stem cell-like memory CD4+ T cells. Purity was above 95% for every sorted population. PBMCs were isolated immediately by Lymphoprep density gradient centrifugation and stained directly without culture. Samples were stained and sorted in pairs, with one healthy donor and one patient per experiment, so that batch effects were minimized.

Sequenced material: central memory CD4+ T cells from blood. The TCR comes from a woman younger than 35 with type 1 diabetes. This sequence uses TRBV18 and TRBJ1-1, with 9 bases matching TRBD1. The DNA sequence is TGTGCCAGCTCACCCGGGACAGGGAGGGAGAACACTGAAGCTTTCTTT. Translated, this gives CASSPGTGRENTEAFF.